The clone carrying this T cell receptor (beta chain) was detected a few times. TCRbeta library construction was performed incorporating unique molecular identifiers. TCRdb re-derived calls from the PCR reads in MiXCR, one entry per CDR3 protein. The repertoire holds 600,000 to 700,000 distinct CDR3 sequences, with 16% as singletons. After removal of 5 bases from V and 2 bases from J, the junction contained 16 bases not matched to a gene. CDR1 is SGHAT and CDR2 is FQNNGV in the germline V gene. The CDR3 totals 18 residues. The sample originates from a study of T-cell reconstitution after alpha-beta-depleted transplantation in children.

The V call is TRBV11-2, the J call TRBJ2-3; 7 bases line up with TRBD2. Specimen: PBMCs from the stem cell graft donor, collected from the stem cell graft. This clonotype originated in a human donor who donated a stem cell graft to a child with acute myeloid leukemia. The CDR3 nucleotides are TGTGCCAGCAGCCCAGACTGGTCTGCGGGGGAGATCACAGATACGCAGTATTTT. It encodes CASSPDWSAGEITDTQYF.